Described below is a single T cell receptor (beta chain) sequence and its context. These data belong to a study of blood T cell repertoires in COVID-19. The data were produced by immunoSEQ multiplex PCR, yet TCRdb's version contains in-frame clones alone and is incomplete. The data hold fewer than 700,000 clones, with roughly 89% observed a single time. V shed 6 bases and J 6 bases; nucleotides not matched to a gene: 13. Looked up from germline, CDR1 is MNHEY and CDR2 is SVGAGI. The CDR3 has 15 residues. The J gene is TRBJ2-7, the V gene TRBV6-5; 8 bases agree with TRBD1. This clonotype was sampled from a woman between 45 and 65 years old with COVID-19, enrolled during active disease. Material: peripheral blood. This CDR3 is CASSRSGRGQGEQYF. As DNA, the CDR3 is TGTGCCAGCAGCAGGTCGGGCAGGGGGCAAGGCGAGCAGTACTTC.